The 20 T cell receptor beta chains below were found in one sample sequenced in a study of blood T cell repertoires in COVID-19. Profiling relied on immunoSEQ multiplex PCR, and the TCRdb table lists in-frame clones only, not all of them. This sample has 130,000 or so clones, with roughly nine tenths found just once. Sequenced sample: peripheral blood. The source is a human donor with COVID-19, enrolled during active disease. The donor label of this sample is uncertain.

The chain employs TRBV10-3 and TRBJ1-2, with 9 bases identical to TRBD1. Losses at the gene ends were 6 bases for V and 2 bases for J; bases not matched to a gene: 1. The CDR3 length is 13 residues. CDR1 is ENHRY and CDR2 is SYGVKD in the germline V gene. The CDR3: CAISDRGNYGYTF. CDR3 in DNA: TGTGCCATCAGCGACAGGGGGAACTATGGCTACACCTTC.

V and J are TRBV9 and TRBJ2-1; D is possibly TRBD1 (5 bases). V was trimmed by 1 base and J by 7 bases, leaving 12 bases between them. This CDR3 comprises 14 residues. Germline CDR1 reads SGDLS; CDR2 reads YYNGEE. In nucleotides, the CDR3 is TGTGCCAGCAGCGTATATGCAGGGCGAAATGAGCAGTTCTTC. Its protein is CASSVYAGRNEQFF.

The chain joins TRBV9 to TRBJ2-7; the D gene is possibly TRBD1 (6 bases). Germline CDR1 is SGDLS and CDR2 is YYNGEE. V lost 0 bases to trimming and J lost 0 bases, with 13 bases between them. The CDR3 is 16 amino acids. The CDR3 region has the DNA TGTGCCAGCAGCGTAGGAGGCGTGGACAGCTCCTACGAGCAGTACTTC. This translates into CASSVGGVDSSYEQYF.

This rearrangement joins TRBV11-2 to TRBJ2-2; D is perhaps TRBD2 (6 bases). Germline V gene lookup returns CDR1 SGHAT and CDR2 FQNNGV. Trimming stripped 2 bases from V and 0 bases from J, with 10 bases between. This CDR3 region has 16 residues. CDR3 in DNA: TGTGCCAGCAGCTTATTCCCGGGAGCGAACACCGGGGAGCTGTTTTTT. The encoded protein is CASSLFPGANTGELFF.

This chain's CDR3 is CASSTVQETQYF. Here the CDR3 DNA reads TGTGCCAGCAGTACGGTTCAAGAGACCCAGTACTTC. The gene calls are TRBV6-5 and TRBJ2-5; D is undetermined. CDR3 length: 12 amino acids. V was clipped by 5 bases and J by 2 bases, with 6 bases between them. Germline V gene data show CDR1 as MNHEY and CDR2 as SVGAGI.

In nucleotides, the CDR3 is TGTGCCAGCGGCATCCGGGACACCTGTTACAATGAGCAGTTCTTC. Protein: CASGIRDTCYNEQFF. The gene calls are TRBV6-4 and TRBJ2-1, with D possibly being TRBD1 (6 bases). Germline lookup yields CDR1 MRHNA and CDR2 SNTAGT. CDR3 size: 15 residues. Trimming shortened V by 8 bases and J by 4 bases, and 18 bases separated the two germline ends.

J is TRBJ1-1 and V is TRBV5-6, with D possibly matching TRBD1 (6 bases). Germline V gene lookup returns CDR1 SGHDT and CDR2 YYEEEE. This CDR3 is built from 14 residues. Trimming pared 5 bases from V and 4 bases from J, leaving 15 bases between. This CDR3 is CASRSRGRGTEAFF. Here the CDR3 DNA reads TGTGCCAGCAGATCCAGGGGACGAGGCACTGAAGCTTTCTTT.

V usage is TRBV4-2 and J usage is TRBJ2-3; the match to TRBD2 covers 8 bases. After removal of 4 bases from V and 3 bases from J, the junction contained 6 bases not matched to a gene. The germline gives CDR1 LGHNA, CDR2 YNFKEQ. CDR3 size: 15 residues. CDR3 in amino acids: CASSPGTSGTDTQYF. In nucleotides, the CDR3 is TGTGCCAGCAGCCCCGGGACTAGTGGTACAGATACGCAGTATTTT.

V is TRBV19 and J is TRBJ1-6, with 7 positions matching TRBD1. Germline CDR1 reads LNHDA; CDR2 reads SQIVND (reference sequence). The CDR3 contains 18 residues. V shed 7 bases, J shed 4 bases, and the junction held 16 bases outside the gene matches. This chain's CDR3 is CASKRSSLGTAYNSPLHF. CDR3 coding DNA: TGTGCCAGTAAACGCTCCAGCCTCGGGACAGCTTATAATTCACCCCTCCACTTT. Full variable domain (remainder filled in from reference TRBV19 and TRBJ1-6): DGGITQSPKYLFRKEGQNVTLSCEQNLNHDAMYWYRQDPGQGLRLIYYSQIVNDFQKGDIAEGYSVSREKKESFPLTVTSAQKNPTAFYLCASKRSSLGTAYNSPLHFGNGTRLTVT.

The DNA of the CDR3 is TGTGCCAGCAGCCGATTCGGGGTTAGCTCCTACAATGAGCAGTTCTTC. It encodes CASSRFGVSSYNEQFF. The chain combines TRBV7-3 with TRBJ2-1, with D possibly matching TRBD2 (5 bases). V was cut by 5 bases and J by 0 bases, with 14 bases left in between. Germline values: CDR1 SGHTA, CDR2 FQGTGA. The CDR3 runs 16 residues.

This clone was recorded at least ten times. The rearrangement links TRBV29-1 to TRBJ2-7; TRBD2 agrees at 9 bases. Germline trimming cut 6 bases from V and 6 bases from J; bases unmatched to any gene: 6. Germline CDR1 is SQVTM and CDR2 is ANQGSEA. This CDR3 spans 12 amino acids. CDR3 region: CSVVAGAGEQYF. CDR3 in DNA: TGCAGCGTCGTAGCGGGAGCGGGCGAGCAGTACTTC.

The chain carries TRBV10-3 and TRBJ2-1, with a weak D call TRBD1 (5 bases). The V end was cut by 0 bases, the J end by 8 bases, with 20 bases between. The CDR3 is 17 residues long. Germline-derived CDR1 and CDR2 are ENHRY and SYGVKD. The CDR3 protein is CAISESSWQGGGYEQFF. As DNA, the CDR3 is TGTGCCATCAGTGAGTCGTCGTGGCAGGGCGGTGGCTATGAGCAGTTCTTC.

The chain has TRBV5-1 and TRBJ2-3; D might be TRBD2 (5 bases). The CDR3 is 16 residues long. The germline V gene encodes CDR1 SGHRS and CDR2 YFSETQ. V lost 4 bases to trimming and J lost 2 bases, with 17 bases between them. CDR3 region: CASSKLDGEFTDTQYF. The CDR3 coding sequence is TGCGCCAGCAGCAAATTGGACGGGGAATTCACAGATACGCAGTATTTT.

CDR3 residues: CASRVAGTGGTEAFF. The CDR3 DNA reads as TGTGCCAGCAGGGTCGCCGGGACAGGGGGCACTGAAGCTTTCTTT. The chain joins TRBV5-8 to TRBJ1-1; 11 nucleotides match TRBD1. Trimming cost V 5 bases and J 4 bases; bases outside gene matches: 7. The CDR3 spans 15 residues. CDR1 is SGHTS and CDR2 is YDEGEE in the germline V gene.

The rearrangement uses TRBV7-8 and TRBJ1-2; possibly TRBD1 for D (5 bases). This CDR3 has 14 residues. Germline CDR1 reads SGHVS; CDR2 reads FQNEAQ. Trimming stripped 1 base from V and 4 bases from J, with 10 bases between. The CDR3 DNA reads as TGTGCCAGCAGCTTAGAAGGGGCCGCCTATGGCTACACCTTC. Translation gives CASSLEGAAYGYTF.

This clone was recorded a few times. The chain has TRBV3-1 (or the pseudogene TRBV3-2) and TRBJ2-3; 9 nucleotides agree with TRBD2. The germline gives CDR1 LGHDT, CDR2 YNNKEL (reference sequence). The CDR3 covers 16 residues. With 3 bases clipped from V and 4 bases from J, the junction kept 8 bases outside the gene matches. CDR3 coding DNA: TGTGCCAGCAGCCAGGGAGCGGGAGGTGGAGCAGATACGCAGTATTTT. Its translation: CASSQGAGGGADTQYF.

This clone occurred once. The V gene is TRBV5-5, the J gene TRBJ2-3; 12 bases fit TRBD2. Germline lookup yields CDR1 SGHKS and CDR2 YYEKEE (reference sequence). Trimming removed 0 bases from V and 1 base from J; junction bases left unmatched: 3. The CDR3 extends over 17 amino acids. The CDR3: CASSLVLAGGGTDTQYF. The DNA for the CDR3 is TGTGCCAGCAGCTTGGTTCTAGCGGGGGGGGGCACAGATACGCAGTATTTT. The full variable domain, in which reference TRBV5-5 and TRBJ2-3 provide the parts outside the CDR3, is DAGVTQSPTHLIKTRGQQVTLRCSPISGHKSVSWYQQVLGQGPQFIFQYYEKEERGRGNFPDRFSARQFPNYSSELNVNALLLGDSALYLCASSLVLAGGGTDTQYFGPGTRLTVL.

V gene TRBV7-2 combines with J gene TRBJ2-7; D perhaps matches TRBD2 (6 bases). Trimming pared 4 bases from V and 1 base from J, leaving 14 bases between. Germline CDR1 SGHTA, CDR2 FQGNSA. The CDR3 consists of 15 residues. DNA for the CDR3: TGTGCCAGCAGCTCGGGGACTGACCAATCCTACGAGCAGTACTTC. Residues: CASSSGTDQSYEQYF.

The chain combines TRBV27 with TRBJ2-7; 9 nucleotides line up with TRBD1. V gave up 8 bases and J gave up 3 bases; unmatched junction bases: 11. Germline values: CDR1 MNHEY, CDR2 SMNVEV (reference sequence). The CDR3 extends over 15 amino acids. The CDR3 is CASSVGQGRYYEQYF. In nucleotides, the CDR3 is TGTGCCAGCTCGGTGGGACAGGGACGCTACTACGAGCAGTACTTC.

DNA for the CDR3: TGTGCCAGTAGTCACAGGGTTTTTTCTGTCTCCGGAAATCAGCCCCAGCATTTT. This sequence encodes CASSHRVFSVSGNQPQHF. V gene TRBV19 combines with J gene TRBJ1-5, with D perhaps TRBD1 (6 bases). The V end was cut by 5 bases, the J end by 4 bases, with 24 bases between. This CDR3 spans 18 amino acids. Germline loops: CDR1 LNHDA, CDR2 SQIVND (reference sequence).